Shown below are 30 T cell receptor beta chains from a single sample sequenced in a study of shared clonotypes between healthy human individuals. Produced via immunoSEQ multiplex PCR; TCRdb's table is partial and in-frame only. The table records fewer than 2.5 million clones, roughly 93% of them present only once. What was sequenced was naive CD4+ T cells from PBMCs. The subset: CD45RA+ positively selected. Receptors were obtained from a man between 18 and 35 years old in good health. Some clones in this sample may be carry-over from other donors' samples.

The rearrangement links TRBV28 to TRBJ1-4; D not certain. The germline CDR1 and CDR2 sequences are MDHEN and SYDVKM. The CDR3 totals 16 residues. Trimming stripped 0 bases from V and 0 bases from J, with 8 bases between. CDR3 nucleotide sequence: TGTGCCAGCAGTTTATGGGGCGCGTCAACTAATGAAAAACTGTTTTTT. Translation: CASSLWGASTNEKLFF. Using reference TRBV28 and TRBJ1-4 for the parts outside the CDR3, the full variable domain is DVKVTQSSRYLVKRTGEKVFLECVQDMDHENMFWYRQDPGLGLRLIYFSYDVKMKEKGDIPEGYSVSREKKERFSLILESASTNQTSMYLCASSLWGASTNEKLFFGSGTQLSVL.

DNA of the CDR3: TGTGCCAGCAGTTTATCGTCTATACTAGCGGGCTACGAGCAGTACTTC. Translated, it gives CASSLSSILAGYEQYF. V and J are TRBV27 and TRBJ2-7; 9 bases align to TRBD2. The germline gives CDR1 MNHEY, CDR2 SMNVEV (reference sequence). CDR3 length: 16 amino acids. With V trimmed by 0 bases and J by 3 bases, 6 bases remained unmatched.

The chain links TRBV6-1 to TRBJ2-1; 7 bases are shared with TRBD1. The CDR3 runs to 14 residues. Trimming cost V 5 bases and J 6 bases; bases outside gene matches: 7. From germline, CDR1 is MNHNS and CDR2 SASEGT. The CDR3 DNA reads as TGTGCCAGCAGTTTACGGGACAGACTCAATGAGCAGTTCTTC. Translating gives CASSLRDRLNEQFF.

V usage is TRBV28 and J usage is TRBJ1-1; 7 nucleotides align to TRBD1. Germline-derived CDR1 and CDR2 are MDHEN and SYDVKM. The CDR3 consists of 14 residues. V was clipped by 4 bases and J by 3 bases; unmatched bases: 5. The CDR3 region has the DNA TGTGCCAGCAGTTACAGGGGAACCGACACTGAAGCTTTCTTT. It yields the protein CASSYRGTDTEAFF. The full variable domain, rest sourced from reference TRBV28 and TRBJ1-1, is DVKVTQSSRYLVKRTGEKVFLECVQDMDHENMFWYRQDPGLGLRLIYFSYDVKMKEKGDIPEGYSVSREKKERFSLILESASTNQTSMYLCASSYRGTDTEAFFGQGTRLTVV.

V is TRBV7-2 and J is TRBJ2-3; possible D gene TRBD1, 6 bases. Germline V lookup: CDR1 SGHTA, CDR2 FQGNSA. Trimming left V 3 bases short and J 3 bases short, with 19 bases between. CDR3 length: 17 amino acids. The CDR3 region is CASSFRLGGVGTDTQYF. In DNA, the CDR3 is TGTGCCAGCAGCTTTAGGTTAGGGGGAGTTGGTACAGATACGCAGTATTTT. The complete variable domain, with remaining parts taken from reference TRBV7-2 and TRBJ2-3, reads GAGVSQSPSNKVTEKGKDVELRCDPISGHTALYWYRQSLGQGLEFLIYFQGNSAPDKSGLPSDRFSAERTGGSVSTLTIQRTQQEDSAVYLCASSFRLGGVGTDTQYFGPGTRLTVL.

V usage is TRBV14 and J usage is TRBJ2-7, with TRBD1 identical over 7 bases. Germline-derived CDR1 and CDR2 are SGHDN and FVKESK. With 1 base clipped from V and 7 bases from J, the junction kept 4 bases outside the gene matches. The CDR3 totals 13 residues. The CDR3 region has the DNA TGTGCCAGCAGCCAAGTCAGGGACAGAGAGCAGTACTTC. Translated, it gives CASSQVRDREQYF.

The V call is TRBV28, the J call TRBJ1-1, with D unclear. The V end lost 2 bases, the J end lost 1 base, and 11 bases lay between the germline ends. The germline gives CDR1 MDHEN, CDR2 SYDVKM. The CDR3 totals 15 residues. The CDR3 spells CASSLDPGPNTEAFF. The DNA of the CDR3 is TGTGCCAGCAGTTTAGACCCTGGACCGAACACTGAAGCTTTCTTT.

This sequence joins TRBV27 and TRBJ2-2, with unresolved D. Trimming pared 5 bases from V and 3 bases from J, leaving 19 bases between. The germline V gene has CDR1 MNHEY and CDR2 SMNVEV (reference sequence). The CDR3 totals 17 residues. The CDR3 region has the DNA TGTGCCAGCAGTCGCGGCCCGGGCGGCGGAGACACCGGGGAGCTGTTTTTT. This encodes CASSRGPGGGDTGELFF.

The chain links TRBV27 to TRBJ1-1; TRBD1 might be the D (5 bases). The V end lost 0 bases, the J end lost 9 bases, and 11 bases lay between the germline ends. Germline V lookup: CDR1 MNHEY, CDR2 SMNVEV (reference sequence). The CDR3 totals 13 residues. In DNA, the CDR3 is TGTGCCAGCAGTTTATCGGGGACGTGGAAAGCTTTCTTT. Protein product: CASSLSGTWKAFF.

Regarding this clone: Within the sample, other DNA sequences also encode this same CDR3. This sequence joins TRBV4-3 and TRBJ1-3; D gene uncertain. The V gene lost 1 base and the J gene lost 4 bases, with 8 bases spanning the gap. This CDR3 is built from 14 residues. Germline V CDR1 and CDR2: LGHNA, YSLEER. The CDR3 region has the DNA TGCGCCAGCAGCCAAGTGGCCAGCGGAAACACCATATATTTT. Amino acid sequence: CASSQVASGNTIYF.

V usage is TRBV21-1 and J usage is TRBJ2-5; the table calls TRBD1, which could not be checked here. TRBV21-1 is marked as a pseudogene. The CDR3 length is 15 residues. The CDR3 is CASSNSWTSQETQYF. The DNA of the CDR3 is TGTGCCAGCAGCAACTCATGGACAAGCCAAGAGACCCAGTACTTC.

This rearrangement joins TRBV7-9 to TRBJ2-7, with 11 bases that match TRBD2. V lost 5 bases, J lost 2 bases, and 2 bases stayed unmatched. CDR3 size: 14 residues. Germline V lookup: CDR1 SEHNR, CDR2 FQNEAQ (reference sequence). CDR3 amino acids: CASSGTSGTYEQYF. CDR3 sequence (DNA): TGTGCCAGCAGCGGGACTAGCGGTACCTACGAGCAGTACTTC.

J is TRBJ2-7 and V is TRBV6-5; 9 bases agree with TRBD2. This CDR3 region has 13 residues. Unmatched junction bases numbered 4, after V lost 6 bases and J lost 4 bases. Germline V CDR1 and CDR2: MNHEY, SVGAGI. For the CDR3, the DNA is TGTGCCAGCAGGGCTAGCGGGAATTACGAGCAGTACTTC. Translation: CASRASGNYEQYF.

J is TRBJ2-3 and V is TRBV7-6, with D possibly being TRBD2 (5 bases). Germline values: CDR1 SGHVS, CDR2 FNYEAQ. Trimming took off 5 bases at V and 1 base at J, with 13 bases between the two ends. The CDR3 sequence is 15 residues long. For the CDR3, the DNA is TGTGCCAGCAGCCTCCGGACTGGAGGCACAGATACGCAGTATTTT. It is translated as CASSLRTGGTDTQYF.

This clone was observed a handful of times. The same CDR3 arises from other DNA sequences in this sample as well. The rearrangement joins TRBV30 to TRBJ1-5, with TRBD1 as a possible D gene (5 bases). The CDR3 covers 12 residues. V shed 4 bases and J shed 7 bases, with 11 bases lying between them. The germline V gene encodes CDR1 GTSNPN and CDR2 SVGIG (reference sequence). CDR3 loop: CAWNRGTQPQHF. CDR3 DNA sequence: TGTGCCTGGAATCGGGGGACGCAGCCCCAGCATTTT.

The chain joins TRBV10-3 to TRBJ2-5, with D hard to call. Trimming took off 5 bases at V and 2 bases at J, with 6 bases between the two ends. This CDR3 region has 12 residues. The germline V gene has CDR1 ENHRY and CDR2 SYGVKD. As DNA, the CDR3 is TGTGCCATCAGTCTAAAACAAGAGACCCAGTACTTC. Residues: CAISLKQETQYF.

The sample holds one count of this clone. This chain connects TRBV21-1 to TRBJ2-7; the table's D call, TRBD1, was not checked against the DNA. TRBV21-1 is a recognized pseudogene. The length of the CDR3 is 14 residues. CDR3: CASSKGTGVDEQYF. The CDR3 region has the DNA TGTGCCAGCAGCAAAGGGACAGGGGTGGACGAGCAGTACTTC.

The chain combines TRBV28 with TRBJ1-5; D might be TRBD1 (5 bases). Trimming pared 11 bases from V and 0 bases from J, leaving 17 bases between. Germline lookup yields CDR1 MDHEN and CDR2 SYDVKM. The CDR3 totals 15 residues. The CDR3 bases are TGTGCCGCCCCCCCCGACAGAGGTAGCAATCAGCCCCAGCATTTT. Translating it yields CAAPPDRGSNQPQHF.

V and J are TRBV5-1 and TRBJ2-1; a possible D gene is TRBD2 (6 bases). The V end lost 3 bases, the J end lost 8 bases, and 18 bases lay between the germline ends. Germline CDR1 reads SGHRS; CDR2 reads YFSETQ. The CDR3 extends over 15 amino acids. CDR3: CASSSGSALVDEQFF. CDR3 sequence (DNA): TGCGCCAGCAGCTCCGGGAGCGCCCTTGTCGATGAGCAGTTCTTC.

The rearrangement joins TRBV19 to TRBJ1-1; D remains ambiguous. With 2 bases removed from V and 1 base from J, the gap between germline ends came to 8 bases. Germline V gene data show CDR1 as LNHDA and CDR2 as SQIVND (reference sequence). The CDR3 length is 14 residues. The CDR3 here is CASSIMGQNTEAFF. As DNA, the CDR3 is TGTGCCAGTAGTATAATGGGCCAGAACACTGAAGCTTTCTTT.

The rearrangement links TRBV6-5 to TRBJ2-7; D ambiguous. With 6 bases removed from V and 2 bases from J, the gap between germline ends came to 17 bases. From germline, CDR1 is MNHEY and CDR2 SVGAGI. The CDR3 has 15 amino acids. CDR3 amino acids: CASSRDPHGPYEQYF. The CDR3 DNA reads TGTGCCAGCAGCCGAGATCCTCACGGCCCCTACGAGCAGTACTTC.

This chain uses TRBV19 with TRBJ2-3; 7 positions match TRBD2. Germline trimming cut 7 bases from V and 1 base from J; bases unmatched to any gene: 11. Germline-derived CDR1 and CDR2 are LNHDA and SQIVND (reference sequence). CDR3 length: 16 amino acids. The CDR3 loop reads CASTNLAGVGTDTQYF. DNA for the CDR3: TGTGCCAGTACTAACCTGGCGGGAGTGGGCACAGATACGCAGTATTTT. The entire variable domain, with the rest obtained from reference TRBV19 and TRBJ2-3, is as follows: DGGITQSPKYLFRKEGQNVTLSCEQNLNHDAMYWYRQDPGQGLRLIYYSQIVNDFQKGDIAEGYSVSREKKESFPLTVTSAQKNPTAFYLCASTNLAGVGTDTQYFGPGTRLTVL.

V is TRBV6-4 and J is TRBJ2-5, with 11 bases identical to TRBD2. With V trimmed by 6 bases and J by 1 base, 10 bases remained unmatched. CDR3 length: 17 residues. Looked up from germline, CDR1 is MRHNA and CDR2 is SNTAGT. CDR3 in amino acids: CASRSLGGTSGQETQYF. CDR3 DNA: TGTGCCAGCAGATCTCTCGGGGGGACTAGCGGCCAAGAGACCCAGTACTTC.

The V call is TRBV7-8, the J call TRBJ2-5, with D possibly TRBD2 on 5 matching bases. The end of the DNA fits TRBJ2-7 better, so the J call may be wrong. Per the germline V gene, CDR1 is SGHVS and CDR2 is FQNEAQ. CDR3 length: 14 residues. The CDR3 DNA reads TGTGCCAGCAGCCGGGGTCCCTACTCCTACGAGCAGTACTTC. Translated: CASSRGPYSYEQYF.

The CDR3 loop reads CASSLVAGVSQPQHF. The CDR3 DNA sequence: TGTGCCAGCAGCTTAGTGGCAGGGGTTAGTCAGCCCCAGCATTTT. The gene calls are TRBV11-2 and TRBJ1-5, with D perhaps TRBD1 (6 bases). Germline V gene data show CDR1 as SGHAT and CDR2 as FQNNGV. Trimming shortened V by 1 base and J by 6 bases, and 13 bases separated the two germline ends. The CDR3 runs 15 residues.

About this clone: The same CDR3 is also encoded by other DNA sequences in this sample. The chain couples TRBV7-3 to TRBJ2-2; possibly TRBD2 for D (5 bases). The V gene's germline CDR1 is SGHTA and CDR2 FQGTGA. V lost 3 bases and J lost 5, with 7 bases in between. This CDR3 has 13 residues. CDR3 sequence: CASSFTGTGELFF. The CDR3 nucleotides read TGTGCCAGCAGCTTCACGGGAACCGGGGAGCTGTTTTTT.

This sequence joins TRBV28 and TRBJ1-2, with D possibly TRBD1 on 6 matching bases. CDR1 MDHEN and CDR2 SYDVKM come from the germline V gene. This CDR3 spans 16 amino acids. Trimming left V 5 bases short and J 4 bases short, with 20 bases between. CDR3 region: CASSPKSGGPGYGYTF. The CDR3, as DNA: TGTGCCAGCAGTCCGAAATCTGGGGGGCCGGGCTATGGCTACACCTTC.

The chain is built from TRBV18 and TRBJ1-2; possible D gene TRBD1, 6 bases. The CDR3 is 14 amino acids. Per germline, CDR1 KGHSH and CDR2 LQKENI. V lost 4 bases to trimming and J lost 6 bases, with 15 bases between them. The CDR3 DNA is TGTGCCAGCTCACAAACAACAGGGTGGGATGGCTACACCTTC. Its translation: CASSQTTGWDGYTF.

The J gene is TRBJ1-3, the V gene TRBV7-2; no clear D. The V gene's germline CDR1 is SGHTA and CDR2 FQGNSA. The CDR3 totals 18 residues. V was trimmed by 4 bases and J by 0 bases, leaving 19 bases between them. The CDR3 sequence: CASSYLPGITYSGNTIYF. Written as DNA, the CDR3 is TGTGCCAGCAGCTACCTACCCGGGATAACTTACTCTGGAAACACCATATATTTT.

The rearrangement joins TRBV19 to TRBJ1-1; D gene unclear. Germline CDR1 reads LNHDA; CDR2 reads SQIVND (reference sequence). This CDR3 has 14 residues. V shed 3 bases and J shed 1 base, with 9 bases lying between them. CDR3 coding DNA: TGTGCCAGTAGTATCCCACCCGGGAACACTGAAGCTTTCTTT. This encodes CASSIPPGNTEAFF. Drawing the rest from reference TRBV19 and TRBJ1-1, the complete variable domain is DGGITQSPKYLFRKEGQNVTLSCEQNLNHDAMYWYRQDPGQGLRLIYYSQIVNDFQKGDIAEGYSVSREKKESFPLTVTSAQKNPTAFYLCASSIPPGNTEAFFGQGTRLTVV.